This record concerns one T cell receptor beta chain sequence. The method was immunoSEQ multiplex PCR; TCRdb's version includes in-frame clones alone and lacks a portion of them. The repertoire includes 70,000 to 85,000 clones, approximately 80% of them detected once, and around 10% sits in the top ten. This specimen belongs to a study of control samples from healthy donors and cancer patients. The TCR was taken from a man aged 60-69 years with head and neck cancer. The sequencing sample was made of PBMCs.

CDR3 nucleotides: TGTGCCAGCAGCTTTGACGGCAGGAACACTGAAGCTTTCTTT. Translating it yields CASSFDGRNTEAFF. V and J are TRBV5-8 and TRBJ1-1; D not resolved. V shed 2 bases and J shed 1 base, with 9 bases lying between them. This CDR3 has 14 amino acids. Germline V gives CDR1 SGHTS, CDR2 YDEGEE.